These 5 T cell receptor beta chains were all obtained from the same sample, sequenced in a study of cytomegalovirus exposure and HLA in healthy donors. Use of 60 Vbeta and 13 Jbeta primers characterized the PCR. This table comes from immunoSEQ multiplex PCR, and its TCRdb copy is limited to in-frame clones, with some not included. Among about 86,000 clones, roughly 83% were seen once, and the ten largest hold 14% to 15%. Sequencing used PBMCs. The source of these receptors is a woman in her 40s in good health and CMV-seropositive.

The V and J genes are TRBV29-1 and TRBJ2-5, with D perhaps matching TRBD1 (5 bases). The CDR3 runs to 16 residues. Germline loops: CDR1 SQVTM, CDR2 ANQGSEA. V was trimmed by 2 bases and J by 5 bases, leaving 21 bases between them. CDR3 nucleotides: TGCAGCGTTGAATCTCCGGACACGATCTACACTGAGACCCAGTACTTC. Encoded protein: CSVESPDTIYTETQYF.

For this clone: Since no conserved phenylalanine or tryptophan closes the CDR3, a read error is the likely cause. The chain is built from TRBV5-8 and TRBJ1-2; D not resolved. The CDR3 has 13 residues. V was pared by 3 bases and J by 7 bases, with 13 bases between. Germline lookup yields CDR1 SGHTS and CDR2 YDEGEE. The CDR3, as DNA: TGTGCCAGCAGCTGGACTGTGAGGAGTGGCTACACCGTC. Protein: CASSWTVRSGYTV.

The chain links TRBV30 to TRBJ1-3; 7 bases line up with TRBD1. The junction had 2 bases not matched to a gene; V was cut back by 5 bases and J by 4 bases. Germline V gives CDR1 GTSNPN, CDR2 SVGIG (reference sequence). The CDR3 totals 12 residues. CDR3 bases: TGTGCCTGGGGACAGGAGGGAAACACCATATATTTT. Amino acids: CAWGQEGNTIYF.

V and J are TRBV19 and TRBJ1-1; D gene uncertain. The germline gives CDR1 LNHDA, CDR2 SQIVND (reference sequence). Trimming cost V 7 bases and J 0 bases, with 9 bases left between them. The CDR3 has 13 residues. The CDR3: CASTNRVNTEAFF. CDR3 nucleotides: TGTGCCAGTACGAACCGGGTGAACACTGAAGCTTTCTTT.

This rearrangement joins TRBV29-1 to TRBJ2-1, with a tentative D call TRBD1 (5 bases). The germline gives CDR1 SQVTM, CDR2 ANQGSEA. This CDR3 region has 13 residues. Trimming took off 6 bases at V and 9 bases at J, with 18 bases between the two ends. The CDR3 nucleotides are TGCAGCGTACTACAGGAAATAGGGATTGAGCAGTTCTTC. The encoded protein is CSVLQEIGIEQFF.